One and the same sample provided the 14 T cell receptor beta chains below, sequenced in a study of OX40 agonist ivuxolimab in advanced cancers. Generated by immunoSEQ multiplex PCR, the TCRdb table keeps only in-frame clones and is missing some. The repertoire has roughly 67,000 clones, almost 90% of them found once; the top ten carry approximately 0.79%. The sample here was CD4+ or CD8+ T cells sorted from blood, taken in a trial of the OX40 agonist ivuxolimab. The receptor source for this set is an adult with an advanced solid tumor such as melanoma, head and neck, liver or kidney cancer.

V gene TRBV4-2 combines with J gene TRBJ2-2; possibly TRBD2 for D (6 bases). The germline V and J ends were trimmed by 0 bases and 7 bases, with 9 bases remaining between them. The CDR3 is made up of 14 amino acids. Germline lookup yields CDR1 LGHNA and CDR2 YNFKEQ. The chain's CDR3 is CASSQEPGVGELFF. CDR3 nucleotide sequence: TGTGCCAGCAGCCAAGAACCGGGAGTCGGGGAGCTGTTTTTT.

The genes are TRBV29-1 and TRBJ1-1, with 7 nucleotides matching TRBD1. CDR1 and CDR2 (germline): SQVTM, ANQGSEA. This CDR3 region has 15 residues. Losses at the gene ends were 4 bases for V and 0 bases for J; bases not matched to a gene: 8. This CDR3 reads CSVGTGARLNTEAFF. The CDR3 DNA follows: TGCAGCGTTGGAACAGGGGCCCGTTTGAACACTGAAGCTTTCTTT. Based on the CDR3 plus reference TRBV29-1 and TRBJ1-1, the full variable domain is SAVISQKPSRDICQRGTSLTIQCQVDSQVTMMFWYRQQPGQSLTLIATANQGSEATYESGFVIDKFPISRPNLTFSTLTVSNMSPEDSSIYLCSVGTGARLNTEAFFGQGTRLTVV.

This rearrangement joins TRBV28 to TRBJ1-4; the D gene is possibly TRBD1 (6 bases). V was trimmed by 7 bases and J by 12 bases, leaving 21 bases between them. The CDR3 is 14 amino acids. CDR1 is MDHEN, CDR2 SYDVKM, per germline. The CDR3 reads CASTPGGQTLELFF. CDR3 DNA sequence: TGTGCCAGCACGCCTGGGGGACAAACCCTGGAACTGTTTTTT.

This chain links TRBV5-4 with TRBJ2-7; D may be TRBD2 (5 bases). CDR3 length equals 14 residues. CDR1 SGHNT and CDR2 YYREEE come from the germline V gene (reference sequence). The V gene lost 0 bases and the J gene lost 3 bases, with 10 bases spanning the gap. In nucleotides, the CDR3 is TGTGCCAGCAGCTTGGGGCTAGCCGACTACGAGCAGTACTTC. Protein sequence: CASSLGLADYEQYF. Using reference TRBV5-4 and TRBJ2-7 for the parts outside the CDR3, the full variable domain is ETGVTQSPTHLIKTRGQQVTLRCSSQSGHNTVSWYQQALGQGPQFIFQYYREEENGRGNFPPRFSGLQFPNYSSELNVNALELDDSALYLCASSLGLADYEQYFGPGTRLTVT.

To note about this clone: In the same sample, other DNA sequences code for this CDR3. The CDR3 DNA is TGTGCCAGCAGCTTAGCCCGCTACGAGCAGTACTTC. It translates to CASSLARYEQYF. The gene calls are TRBV7-2 and TRBJ2-7; unclear D gene. Germline values: CDR1 SGHTA, CDR2 FQGNSA. This CDR3 has 12 amino acids. V was trimmed by 0 bases and J by 3 bases, leaving 3 bases between them.

This clone was counted between two and nine times. The J gene is TRBJ2-5, the V gene TRBV7-9; D gene unclear. Germline V gene lookup returns CDR1 SEHNR and CDR2 FQNEAQ (reference sequence). The ends were cut back, 1 base at V and 0 bases at J, with 15 bases in the middle. CDR3 length equals 17 residues. The CDR3 region is CASSLGRRAWYQETQYF. In DNA form, the CDR3 reads TGTGCCAGCAGCTTAGGTCGCCGGGCATGGTACCAAGAGACCCAGTACTTC.

J is TRBJ2-5 and V is TRBV5-4; D is tentatively TRBD1 or TRBD2 (6 bases each). CDR1 SGHNT and CDR2 YYREEE come from the germline V gene (reference sequence). The CDR3 spans 15 residues. The V end lost 4 bases, the J end lost 5 bases, and 18 bases lay between the germline ends. The CDR3 protein is CASSPEARGPETQYF. The DNA for the CDR3 is TGTGCCAGCAGCCCCGAAGCCCGGGGGCCGGAGACCCAGTACTTC.

The chain recombines TRBV7-2 with TRBJ1-5; TRBD1 agrees at 9 bases. From germline, CDR1 is SGHTA and CDR2 FQGNSA. This CDR3 contains 16 residues. V lost 5 bases, J lost 2 bases, and 7 bases stayed unmatched. CDR3 nucleotides: TGTGCCAGCAGCACTACAGGGGGCAAGGGCAATCAGCCCCAGCATTTT. This gives the protein CASSTTGGKGNQPQHF.

The gene calls are TRBV5-4 and TRBJ2-7; either TRBD1 or TRBD2 may fit D (5 bases each). Germline V gene sequence: CDR1 SGHNT, CDR2 YYREEE (reference sequence). V lost 3 bases, J lost 5 bases, and 12 bases lay in between. The CDR3 is 13 amino acids. CDR3: CASSSPGRDEQYF. CDR3 bases: TGTGCCAGCAGCTCGCCGGGACGCGACGAGCAGTACTTC.

This clone came up once. The J gene is TRBJ2-1, the V gene TRBV18; tentative D call: TRBD2 (6 bases). Germline CDR1 KGHSH, CDR2 LQKENI. V lost 4 bases, J lost 4 bases, and 11 bases lay in between. This CDR3 contains 14 residues. The CDR3 spells CASSRAGTYNEQFF. The CDR3 nucleotides are TGTGCCAGCTCACGAGCCGGGACTTACAATGAGCAGTTCTTC.

The gene calls are TRBV6-1 and TRBJ2-3; tentatively, D is TRBD2 (6 bases). Germline V gives CDR1 MNHNS, CDR2 SASEGT. Trimming shortened V by 1 base and J by 1 base, and 9 bases separated the two germline ends. This CDR3 region has 15 residues. The CDR3 sequence: CASSEEGTGTDTQYF. CDR3 DNA sequence: TGTGCCAGCAGTGAAGAAGGGACTGGCACAGATACGCAGTATTTT.

V is TRBV5-1 and J is TRBJ1-1; D might be TRBD1 (5 bases). Trimming stripped 4 bases from V and 1 base from J, with 11 bases between. The CDR3 contains 14 residues. Germline CDR1 and CDR2: SGHRS and YFSETQ. The CDR3: CASSGQTANTEAFF. CDR3 in DNA: TGCGCCAGCAGCGGCCAGACAGCGAACACTGAAGCTTTCTTT.

The chain is built from TRBV6-1 and TRBJ2-3, with 9 bases fitting TRBD1. J lost 1 base, V lost 8 bases, and 4 bases had no gene match. Germline V gene lookup returns CDR1 MNHNS and CDR2 SASEGT. The CDR3 covers 14 residues. The CDR3 region is CASRDRVGTDTQYF. Written as DNA, the CDR3 is TGTGCCAGCCGGGACAGGGTTGGCACAGATACGCAGTATTTT.

This chain uses TRBV7-9 with TRBJ1-3, with D possibly TRBD1 on 6 matching bases. The CDR3 consists of 15 residues. The V gene's germline CDR1 is SEHNR and CDR2 FQNEAQ (reference sequence). V was pared by 3 bases and J by 2 bases, with 11 bases between. Written as DNA, the CDR3 is TGTGCCAGCAGCTTGGGGACAAACCCTGGAAACACCATATATTTT. The encoded protein is CASSLGTNPGNTIYF. Variable domain in full (rest from reference TRBV7-9 and TRBJ1-3): DTGVSQNPRHKITKRGQNVTFRCDPISEHNRLYWYRQTLGQGPEFLTYFQNEAQLEKSRLLSDRFSAERPKGSFSTLEIQRTEQGDSAMYLCASSLGTNPGNTIYFGEGSWLTVV.